The rows below give T cell receptor beta chains drawn from one sample of a study of cytomegalovirus exposure and HLA in healthy donors. The protocol was immunoSEQ multiplex PCR, while the TCRdb copy is restricted to in-frame clones and leaves out a portion. The sample lists approximately 98,000 clones, about 74% occurring once. Sequencing was done on a sample of PBMCs. The receptors here all came from a male donor in good health and CMV-seronegative. CDR3s include the opening cysteine and the closing phenylalanine or tryptophan. A D gene is named only where the DNA matches it firmly. For some rows the clone size is stated as once, few or many, or as a class when expanded; others skip it.

d_gene: .; j_gene: TRBJ2-1; abundance: .; v_gene: TRBV7-8; CDR3aa: CASSLGGGSYNEQFF; CDR3nt: TGTGCCAGCAGCTTAGGAGGGGGCTCCTACAATGAGCAGTTCTTC
d_gene: .; j_gene: TRBJ2-6; abundance: .; v_gene: TRBV2; CDR3aa: CASIAGSGANVLTF; CDR3nt: TGTGCCAGCATTGCAGGGTCTGGGGCCAACGTCCTGACTTTC
d_gene: TRBD2; j_gene: TRBJ2-1; abundance: .; v_gene: TRBV7-8; CDR3aa: CASSPGTSVDEQFF; CDR3nt: TGTGCCAGCAGCCCCGGGACTAGCGTCGATGAGCAGTTCTTC
d_gene: .; j_gene: TRBJ2-1; abundance: once; v_gene: TRBV11-2; CDR3aa: CASSLGSTGSDEQFF; CDR3nt: TGTGCCAGCAGCTTAGGTTCCACAGGGTCCGATGAGCAGTTCTTC
d_gene: TRBD1; j_gene: TRBJ2-7; abundance: .; v_gene: TRBV6-1; CDR3aa: CASGTGMLKQYF; CDR3nt: TGTGCCAGCGGGACAGGGATGTTGAAGCAGTACTTC
d_gene: TRBD2; j_gene: TRBJ2-1; abundance: few; v_gene: TRBV30; CDR3aa: CAAGWGLGSHNEQFF; CDR3nt: TGTGCCGCGGGGTGGGGACTAGGTTCCCACAATGAGCAGTTCTTC
d_gene: .; j_gene: TRBJ1-2; abundance: .; v_gene: TRBV2; CDR3aa: CASSAAGHSTNYGYTF; CDR3nt: TGTGCCAGCAGTGCGGCCGGACACAGTACTAACTATGGCTACACCTTC
d_gene: .; j_gene: TRBJ2-2; abundance: .; v_gene: TRBV27; CDR3aa: CASSKGQVNTGELFF; CDR3nt: TGTGCCAGCAGTAAGGGGCAGGTGAACACCGGGGAGCTGTTTTTT
d_gene: TRBD2; j_gene: TRBJ2-1; abundance: few; v_gene: TRBV27; CDR3aa: CASSAGTSGRSYNEQFF; CDR3nt: TGTGCCAGCAGTGCCGGGACTAGCGGGAGGTCCTACAATGAGCAGTTCTTC
d_gene: .; j_gene: TRBJ2-7; abundance: .; v_gene: TRBV6-1; CDR3aa: CASRQAYEQYF; CDR3nt: TGTGCCAGCCGACAAGCCTACGAGCAGTACTTC
d_gene: .; j_gene: TRBJ2-7; abundance: few; v_gene: TRBV19; CDR3aa: CASSIRGVGEQYF; CDR3nt: TGTGCCAGTAGTATAAGGGGCGTCGGCGAGCAGTACTTC
d_gene: TRBD2; j_gene: TRBJ2-7; abundance: .; v_gene: TRBV28; CDR3aa: CASRPTSGSLGQYF; CDR3nt: TGTGCCAGCAGGCCGACTAGCGGCAGCCTTGGGCAGTACTTC
d_gene: .; j_gene: TRBJ2-7; abundance: .; v_gene: TRBV6-6; CDR3aa: CASRQGDNEQYF; CDR3nt: TGTGCCAGCAGGCAGGGTGACAACGAGCAGTACTTC
d_gene: .; j_gene: TRBJ1-1; abundance: .; v_gene: TRBV28; CDR3aa: CASSLNLAGRNTEAFF; CDR3nt: TGTGCCAGCAGTTTAAACTTGGCCGGGAGGAACACTGAAGCTTTCTTT
d_gene: TRBD2; j_gene: TRBJ2-7; abundance: few; v_gene: TRBV7-9; CDR3aa: CASQSGRSSYEQYF; CDR3nt: TGTGCCAGTCAGAGCGGGAGGAGCTCCTACGAGCAGTACTTC
d_gene: .; j_gene: TRBJ2-5; abundance: .; v_gene: TRBV9; CDR3aa: CASSVEVGVRETQYF; CDR3nt: TGTGCCAGCAGCGTAGAAGTAGGAGTCCGGGAGACCCAGTACTTC
d_gene: .; j_gene: TRBJ2-1; abundance: .; v_gene: TRBV28; CDR3aa: CASSIIGGNHNEQFF; CDR3nt: TGTGCCAGCAGTATAATTGGCGGGAACCACAATGAGCAGTTCTTC
d_gene: TRBD2; j_gene: TRBJ2-2; abundance: .; v_gene: TRBV4-2; CDR3aa: CASSQPTLGGMNTGELFF; CDR3nt: TGTGCCAGCAGCCAACCGACCTTGGGGGGGATGAACACCGGGGAGCTGTTTTTT
d_gene: .; j_gene: TRBJ2-3; abundance: .; v_gene: TRBV10-3; CDR3aa: CASAGVQWTDTQYF; CDR3nt: TGTGCCTCCGCAGGGGTACAGTGGACAGATACGCAGTATTTT
d_gene: .; j_gene: TRBJ1-1; abundance: .; v_gene: TRBV10-3; CDR3aa: CAISDRSNTEAFF; CDR3nt: TGTGCCATCAGTGACAGATCGAACACTGAAGCTTTCTTT
d_gene: TRBD1; j_gene: TRBJ2-1; abundance: few; v_gene: TRBV29-1; CDR3aa: CSVRGGGQAYNEQFF; CDR3nt: TGCAGCGTTCGAGGAGGGGGACAGGCCTACAATGAGCAGTTCTTC
d_gene: TRBD1; j_gene: TRBJ2-7; abundance: .; v_gene: TRBV29-1; CDR3aa: CSVGTGGLEQYF; CDR3nt: TGCAGCGTCGGGACAGGGGGCCTCGAGCAGTACTTC
d_gene: TRBD1; j_gene: TRBJ1-5; abundance: .; v_gene: TRBV10-2; CDR3aa: CASGIGTGNQPQHF; CDR3nt: TGCGCCAGCGGTATCGGGACAGGGAATCAGCCCCAGCATTTT
d_gene: TRBD2; j_gene: TRBJ2-5; abundance: .; v_gene: TRBV2; CDR3aa: CASSRLAGGQETQYF; CDR3nt: TGTGCCAGCAGTAGACTAGCGGGAGGGCAGGAGACCCAGTACTTC
d_gene: TRBD2; j_gene: TRBJ2-1; abundance: few; v_gene: TRBV5-1; CDR3aa: CASSFSGQTNEQFF; CDR3nt: TGCGCCAGCAGCTTTAGCGGGCAGACCAATGAGCAGTTCTTC
d_gene: TRBD2; j_gene: TRBJ2-7; abundance: .; v_gene: TRBV6-1; CDR3aa: CASSEEASGSYEQYF; CDR3nt: TGTGCCAGCAGTGAGGAGGCTAGCGGCTCCTACGAGCAGTACTTC
d_gene: .; j_gene: TRBJ1-2; abundance: .; v_gene: TRBV28; CDR3aa: CASTLRRAPYGYTF; CDR3nt: TGTGCCAGCACCCTACGAAGAGCTCCCTATGGCTACACCTTC
d_gene: TRBD1; j_gene: TRBJ2-3; abundance: .; v_gene: TRBV5-1; CDR3aa: CASSGQGALTDTQYF; CDR3nt: TGCGCCAGCAGCGGACAGGGGGCACTCACAGATACGCAGTATTTT
d_gene: TRBD2; j_gene: TRBJ2-1; abundance: .; v_gene: TRBV4-2; CDR3aa: CASSQEGGSSYNEQFF; CDR3nt: TGTGCCAGCAGCCAAGAGGGCGGGAGTTCCTACAATGAGCAGTTCTTC
d_gene: TRBD2; j_gene: TRBJ2-1; abundance: .; v_gene: TRBV2; CDR3aa: CASKLAGEYEQFF; CDR3nt: TGTGCCAGCAAGCTAGCGGGAGAATATGAGCAGTTCTTC